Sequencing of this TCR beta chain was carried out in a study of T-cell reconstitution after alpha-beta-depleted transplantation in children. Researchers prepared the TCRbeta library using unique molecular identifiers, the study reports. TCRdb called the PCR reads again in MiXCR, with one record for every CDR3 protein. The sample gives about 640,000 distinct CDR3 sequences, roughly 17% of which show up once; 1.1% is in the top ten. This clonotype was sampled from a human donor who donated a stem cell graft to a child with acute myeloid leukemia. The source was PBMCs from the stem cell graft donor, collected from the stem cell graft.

CDR3 sequence reads: CASSAGTSSLDTQYF. CDR3 DNA sequence: TGTGCCAGCAGCGCCGGGACTAGCAGCTTAGATACGCAGTATTTT. This chain connects TRBV6-1 to TRBJ2-3; 9 nucleotides align to TRBD2. The CDR3 consists of 15 residues. Per the germline V gene, CDR1 is MNHNS and CDR2 is SASEGT. Trimming at V came to 6 bases and at J to 5 bases, leaving 9 bases not matched to a gene.